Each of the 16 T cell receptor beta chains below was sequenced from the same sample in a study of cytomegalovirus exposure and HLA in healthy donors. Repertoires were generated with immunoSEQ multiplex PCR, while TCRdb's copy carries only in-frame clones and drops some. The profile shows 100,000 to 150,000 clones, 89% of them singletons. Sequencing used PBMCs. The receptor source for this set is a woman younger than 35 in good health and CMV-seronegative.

The CDR3 nucleotides are TGTGCCAGCAGCCCGACCGGGTCGGGGGGTTACGAGCAGTACTTC. Translation gives CASSPTGSGGYEQYF. This chain connects TRBV9 to TRBJ2-7; TRBD2 matches at 7 bases. The CDR3 covers 15 residues. Trimming removed 4 bases from V and 4 bases from J; junction bases left unmatched: 11. The germline gives CDR1 SGDLS, CDR2 YYNGEE.

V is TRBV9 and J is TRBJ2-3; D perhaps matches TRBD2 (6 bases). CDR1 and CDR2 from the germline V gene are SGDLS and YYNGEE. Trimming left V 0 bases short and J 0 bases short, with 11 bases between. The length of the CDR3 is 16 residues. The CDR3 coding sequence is TGTGCCAGCAGCGTAGATGGCGGGGAGAGCACAGATACGCAGTATTTT. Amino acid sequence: CASSVDGGESTDTQYF.

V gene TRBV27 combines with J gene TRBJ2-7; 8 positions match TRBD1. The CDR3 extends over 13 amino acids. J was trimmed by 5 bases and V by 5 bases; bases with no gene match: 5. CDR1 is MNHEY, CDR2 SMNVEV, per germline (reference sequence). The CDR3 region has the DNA TGTGCCAGCAGTCCCAGGACAGGGCACGAGCAGTACTTC. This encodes CASSPRTGHEQYF.

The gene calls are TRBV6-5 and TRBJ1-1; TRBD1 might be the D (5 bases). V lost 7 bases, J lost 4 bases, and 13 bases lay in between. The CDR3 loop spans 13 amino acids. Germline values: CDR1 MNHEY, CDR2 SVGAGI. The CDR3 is CASTPGGGTEAFF. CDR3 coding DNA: TGTGCCAGCACCCCGGGGGGAGGCACTGAAGCTTTCTTT.

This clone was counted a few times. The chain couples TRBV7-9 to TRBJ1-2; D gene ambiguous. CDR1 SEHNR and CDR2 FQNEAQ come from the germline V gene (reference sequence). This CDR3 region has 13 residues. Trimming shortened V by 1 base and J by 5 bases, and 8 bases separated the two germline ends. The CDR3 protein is CASSLDSLYGYTF. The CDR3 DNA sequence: TGTGCCAGCAGCTTAGACAGCTTATATGGCTACACCTTC.

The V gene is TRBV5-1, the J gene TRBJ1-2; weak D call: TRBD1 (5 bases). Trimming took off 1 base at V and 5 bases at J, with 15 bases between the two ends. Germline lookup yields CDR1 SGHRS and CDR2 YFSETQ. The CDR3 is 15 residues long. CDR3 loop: CASSLRAHGGYGYTF. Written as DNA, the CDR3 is TGCGCCAGCAGCTTGCGGGCTCACGGGGGTTATGGCTACACCTTC.

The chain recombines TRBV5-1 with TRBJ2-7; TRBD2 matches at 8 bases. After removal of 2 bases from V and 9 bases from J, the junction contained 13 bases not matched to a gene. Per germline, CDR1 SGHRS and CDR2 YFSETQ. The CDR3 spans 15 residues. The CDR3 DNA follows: TGCGCCAGCAGCTTCGGCGGGGGGAACGAAAGGGTGCAGTACTTC. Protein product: CASSFGGGNERVQYF.

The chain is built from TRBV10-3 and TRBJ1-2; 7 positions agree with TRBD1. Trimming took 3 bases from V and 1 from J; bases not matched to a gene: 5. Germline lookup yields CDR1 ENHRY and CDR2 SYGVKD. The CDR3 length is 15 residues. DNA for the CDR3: TGTGCCATCAGTGAACAGGACAGGTATAACTATGGCTACACCTTC. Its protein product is CAISEQDRYNYGYTF.

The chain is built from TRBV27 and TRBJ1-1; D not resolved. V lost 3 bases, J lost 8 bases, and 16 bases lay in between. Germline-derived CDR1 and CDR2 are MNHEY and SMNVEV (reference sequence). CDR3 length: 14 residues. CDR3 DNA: TGTGCCAGCAGTTTTGGGGTCGGGGTTGGGGAAGCTTTCTTT. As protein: CASSFGVGVGEAFF.

Here the CDR3 reads CASSLLAGSSYEQYF. The CDR3 nucleotides are TGTGCCAGCAGCTTGCTAGCGGGGAGCTCCTACGAGCAGTACTTC. V usage is TRBV7-6 and J usage is TRBJ2-7; 9 bases are shared with TRBD2. With V trimmed by 3 bases and J by 0 bases, 3 bases remained unmatched. The CDR3 loop spans 15 amino acids. In germline, CDR1 is SGHVS, CDR2 FNYEAQ.

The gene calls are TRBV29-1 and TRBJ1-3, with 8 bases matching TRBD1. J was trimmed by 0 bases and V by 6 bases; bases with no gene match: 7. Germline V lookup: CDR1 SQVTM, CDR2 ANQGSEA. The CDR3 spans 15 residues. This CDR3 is CSVMGQAGSGNTIYF. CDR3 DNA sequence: TGCAGCGTGATGGGACAGGCCGGCTCTGGAAACACCATATATTTT.

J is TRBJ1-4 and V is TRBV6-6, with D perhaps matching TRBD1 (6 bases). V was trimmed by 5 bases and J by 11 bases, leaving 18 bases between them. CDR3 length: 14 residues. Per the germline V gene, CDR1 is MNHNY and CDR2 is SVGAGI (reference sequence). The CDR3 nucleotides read TGTGCCAGCAGTAGAGGGGGGGACCACCTGAAACTGTTTTTT. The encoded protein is CASSRGGDHLKLFF.

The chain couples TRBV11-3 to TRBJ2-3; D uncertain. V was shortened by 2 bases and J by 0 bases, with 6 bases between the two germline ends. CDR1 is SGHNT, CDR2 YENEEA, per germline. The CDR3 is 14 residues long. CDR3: CASSLLASTDTQYF. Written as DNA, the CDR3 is TGTGCCAGCAGCTTACTCGCGAGCACAGATACGCAGTATTTT.

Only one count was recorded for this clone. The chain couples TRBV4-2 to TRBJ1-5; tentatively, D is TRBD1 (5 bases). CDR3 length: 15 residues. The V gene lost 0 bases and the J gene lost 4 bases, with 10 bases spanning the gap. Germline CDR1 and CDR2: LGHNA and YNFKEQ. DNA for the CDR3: TGTGCCAGCAGCCAAGAGGGGACTTTGAATCAGCCCCAGCATTTT. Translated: CASSQEGTLNQPQHF.

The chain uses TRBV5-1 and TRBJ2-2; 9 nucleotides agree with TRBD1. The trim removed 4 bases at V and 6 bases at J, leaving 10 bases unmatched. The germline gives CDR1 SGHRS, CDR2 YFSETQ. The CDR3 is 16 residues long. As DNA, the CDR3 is TGCGCCAGCAGCACGGGGACAGGGCGGTGGGCCGGGGAGCTGTTTTTT. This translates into CASSTGTGRWAGELFF.

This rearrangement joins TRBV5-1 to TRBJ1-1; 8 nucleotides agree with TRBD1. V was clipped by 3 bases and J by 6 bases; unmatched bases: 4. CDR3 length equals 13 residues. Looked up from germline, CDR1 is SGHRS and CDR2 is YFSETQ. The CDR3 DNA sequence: TGCGCCAGCAGCTCTCAGACAGGGGCTGAAGCTTTCTTT. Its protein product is CASSSQTGAEAFF.